Presented here are 27 T cell receptor beta chains from one specimen sequenced in a study of shared clonotypes between healthy human individuals. Profiling relied on immunoSEQ multiplex PCR, and the TCRdb table lists in-frame clones only, not all of them. This table has 780,000 or so clones, approximately 72% appearing once. Specimen: memory CD4+ T cells sorted from blood. Subset specified: CD45RA-negative fraction. The receptor source for this set is a young woman in good health.

The chain has TRBV7-9 and TRBJ1-1; maybe TRBD1 (5 bases). The V end was cut by 1 base, the J end by 3 bases, with 6 bases between. Germline CDR1 reads SEHNR; CDR2 reads FQNEAQ (reference sequence). The CDR3 sequence is 13 residues long. CDR3 nucleotide sequence: TGTGCCAGCAGCTTAGGGACATACACTGAAGCTTTCTTT. It is translated as CASSLGTYTEAFF.

This rearrangement joins TRBV6-6 to TRBJ2-7, with D perhaps assigned TRBD1 or TRBD2 (5 bases each). CDR1 and CDR2 (germline): MNHNY, SVGAGI (reference sequence). V lost 4 bases, J lost 3 bases, and 19 bases lay in between. The CDR3 sequence is 16 residues long. CDR3 bases: TGTGCCAGCAGTTCTCCGGGACGGAGCGGAGGCTACGAGCAGTACTTC. Translation: CASSSPGRSGGYEQYF.

As regards this clone: The same CDR3 also results from other DNA sequences found in this sample. The chain links TRBV5-1 to TRBJ2-3; no clear D gene. CDR1 is SGHRS and CDR2 is YFSETQ in the germline V gene. The CDR3 has 16 residues. V lost 0 bases to trimming and J lost 0 bases, with 11 bases between them. The CDR3 protein is CASSLAQGPSTDTQYF. In DNA, the CDR3 is TGCGCCAGCAGCTTGGCCCAAGGGCCGAGCACAGATACGCAGTATTTT.

This clone was recorded a few times. The rearrangement uses TRBV6-6 and TRBJ2-5; 9 bases agree with TRBD1. Trimming at V came to 5 bases and at J to 4 bases, leaving 5 bases not matched to a gene. Germline V gene sequence: CDR1 MNHNY, CDR2 SVGAGI (reference sequence). This CDR3 has 14 residues. CDR3 protein: CASSPGQGAETQYF. CDR3 in DNA: TGTGCCAGCAGTCCGGGACAGGGAGCAGAGACCCAGTACTTC.

V gene TRBV6-6 combines with J gene TRBJ2-5; D is ambiguous. The CDR3 covers 16 residues. Trimming pared 0 bases from V and 5 bases from J, leaving 16 bases between. Per germline, CDR1 MNHNY and CDR2 SVGAGI (reference sequence). The CDR3 reads CASSYSRIGPTETQYF. Here the CDR3 DNA reads TGTGCCAGCAGTTACTCGAGGATAGGGCCCACGGAGACCCAGTACTTC.

The chain recombines TRBV2 with TRBJ1-2; unclear D gene. The germline V and J ends were trimmed by 10 bases and 0 bases, with 15 bases remaining between them. The CDR3 runs to 14 residues. Germline CDR1 and CDR2: SNHLY and FYNNEI. For the CDR3, the DNA is TGTGCCACCGTCCCGGGCTTAACTAACTATGGCTACACCTTC. It translates to CATVPGLTNYGYTF.

The J gene is TRBJ2-7, the V gene TRBV21-1; TRBD2, the table's D call, was not compared with the DNA. TRBV21-1 is a documented pseudogene. The CDR3 extends over 15 amino acids. The CDR3 loop is CASSRGLADGYEQYF. CDR3 DNA sequence: TGTGCCAGCAGCAGAGGACTAGCAGATGGCTACGAGCAGTACTTC.

The chain carries TRBV19 and TRBJ2-7, with 7 bases lining up with TRBD1. Trimming at V came to 5 bases and at J to 5 bases, leaving 9 bases not matched to a gene. Germline V CDR1 and CDR2: LNHDA, SQIVND (reference sequence). The CDR3 spans 14 residues. CDR3 nucleotides: TGTGCCAGTAGTGCCCCCCGACAGGGAAACGAGCAGTACTTC. Protein product: CASSAPRQGNEQYF.

The rearrangement links TRBV6-5 to TRBJ1-3, with TRBD1 as a possible D gene (5 bases). The CDR3 totals 14 residues. Germline CDR1 and CDR2: MNHEY and SVGAGI. V dropped 7 bases and J dropped 0 bases, with 10 bases sitting between them. CDR3 in amino acids: CASKQRGSGNTIYF. Written as DNA, the CDR3 is TGTGCCAGCAAACAAAGGGGCTCTGGAAACACCATATATTTT.

The table lists this clone with a count of one. This CDR3 is also generated by other DNA sequences in the sample. The CDR3 region is CASSRGQGAYEQYF. The CDR3 region has the DNA TGTGCCAGCAGTAGGGGACAGGGGGCTTACGAGCAGTACTTC. This chain joins TRBV6-6 and TRBJ2-7; TRBD1 matches at 12 bases. V trimming: 5 bases; J trimming: 4 bases; junction bases outside the gene matches: 3. Per germline, CDR1 MNHNY and CDR2 SVGAGI (reference sequence). The CDR3 is 14 residues long.

The V call is TRBV30, the J call TRBJ2-3, with D possibly being TRBD2 (5 bases). Trimming removed 1 base from V and 4 bases from J, with 12 bases in between. The CDR3 extends over 14 amino acids. Germline lookup yields CDR1 GTSNPN and CDR2 SVGIG (reference sequence). The CDR3 DNA reads as TGTGCCTGGAGTGGAGGGCTGCCCGCAGATACGCAGTATTTT. Translating it yields CAWSGGLPADTQYF. Variable domain in full (rest from reference TRBV30 and TRBJ2-3): SQTIHQWPATLVQPVGSPLSLECTVEGTSNPNLYWYRQAAGRGLQLLFYSVGIGQISSEVPQNLSASRPQDRQFILSSKKLLLSDSGFYLCAWSGGLPADTQYFGPGTRLTVL.

Worth noting for this clone: Different DNA sequences within this sample yield the same CDR3. V is TRBV6-1 and J is TRBJ2-7; D may be TRBD1 or TRBD2 (7 bases each). CDR3 length equals 15 residues. V was trimmed by 3 bases and J by 2 bases, leaving 14 bases between them. Germline CDR1 and CDR2: MNHNS and SASEGT. CDR3 bases: TGTGCCAGCAGTGACAGGGGGGGAGGGGCCTACGAGCAGTACTTC. Its translation: CASSDRGGGAYEQYF.

The chain employs TRBV11-2 and TRBJ2-3; 14 bases map to TRBD2. Germline lookup yields CDR1 SGHAT and CDR2 FQNNGV. The CDR3 is 17 residues long. V was clipped by 5 bases and J by 1 base; unmatched bases: 5. The CDR3 coding sequence is TGTGCCAGCAGCCCGGGACTAGCGGGAGTTCGCACAGATACGCAGTATTTT. Translating gives CASSPGLAGVRTDTQYF.

V is TRBV4-3 and J is TRBJ1-2; no clear D. Per germline, CDR1 LGHNA and CDR2 YSLEER. There are 14 residues in the CDR3. V was pared by 8 bases and J by 2 bases, with 15 bases between. The CDR3 DNA follows: TGCGCCAGCGCAACCCAGGCACAGAACTATGGCTACACCTTC. Protein product: CASATQAQNYGYTF.

This clone was seen a few times. This rearrangement joins TRBV5-4 to TRBJ2-7, with 10 bases identical to TRBD1. CDR1 SGHNT and CDR2 YYREEE come from the germline V gene (reference sequence). V gave up 8 bases and J gave up 0 bases; unmatched junction bases: 5. CDR3 length equals 14 residues. The CDR3 is CASARDRGSYEQYF. The CDR3 coding sequence is TGTGCCAGTGCCCGGGACAGGGGCTCCTACGAGCAGTACTTC.

The chain combines TRBV27 with TRBJ1-5; 9 bases align to TRBD1. The ends lost 6 bases at V and 7 bases at J; junction bases unmatched: 10. Germline V gives CDR1 MNHEY, CDR2 SMNVEV (reference sequence). The CDR3 sequence is 15 residues long. The chain's CDR3 is CASRNRGRVSQPQHF. DNA for the CDR3: TGTGCCAGCAGGAACAGGGGGCGGGTTTCCCAGCCCCAGCATTTT.

The chain combines TRBV2 with TRBJ2-1; D is ambiguous. The V end lost 5 bases, the J end lost 3 bases, and 11 bases lay between the germline ends. The length of the CDR3 is 14 residues. Per the germline V gene, CDR1 is SNHLY and CDR2 is FYNNEI. The CDR3 DNA sequence: TGTGCCAGCAGTACGATCGGCAACTACAATGAGCAGTTCTTC. This codes for CASSTIGNYNEQFF. The full variable domain, with the rest looked up from reference TRBV2 and TRBJ2-1, is EPEVTQTPSHQVTQMGQEVILRCVPISNHLYFYWYRQILGQKVEFLVSFYNNEISEKSEIFDDQFSVERPDGSNFTLKIRSTKLEDSAMYFCASSTIGNYNEQFFGPGTRLTVL.

The chain combines TRBV28 with TRBJ2-2; TRBD2 aligns across 7 bases. Germline loops: CDR1 MDHEN, CDR2 SYDVKM. Unmatched junction bases numbered 5, after V lost 6 bases and J lost 1 base. The CDR3 is made up of 15 amino acids. CDR3 loop: CASSPGLGNTGELFF. The CDR3 DNA sequence: TGTGCCAGCAGCCCCGGACTAGGGAACACCGGGGAGCTGTTTTTT.

This clone was seen only a few times. The J gene is TRBJ1-5, the V gene TRBV6-5, with unresolved D. The CDR3 length is 16 residues. Germline V lookup: CDR1 MNHEY, CDR2 SVGAGI. V lost 2 bases and J 2 bases, leaving 13 bases between the germline ends. CDR3 coding DNA: TGTGCCAGCAGTTACCGGGTCCCTCGGGGCAATCAGCCCCAGCATTTT. Translated, it gives CASSYRVPRGNQPQHF.

The chain joins TRBV19 to TRBJ1-1; no definite D call. Trimming removed 4 bases from V and 4 bases from J, with 16 bases in between. CDR1 is LNHDA and CDR2 is SQIVND in the germline V gene (reference sequence). The CDR3 spans 15 residues. The CDR3: CASSTQRGVGTEAFF. CDR3 in DNA: TGTGCCAGTAGTACCCAGAGAGGAGTCGGCACTGAAGCTTTCTTT.

The rearrangement links TRBV9 to TRBJ2-1, with a tentative D call TRBD2 (6 bases). This CDR3 contains 18 residues. Germline CDR1 is SGDLS and CDR2 is YYNGEE. Deletions cut 3 bases from V and 8 bases from J, with 27 bases between. In DNA, the CDR3 is TGTGCCAGCAGCGCCCAACGACCTTATCGCGGGGCTAGCTATGAGCAGTTCTTC. Protein: CASSAQRPYRGASYEQFF.

The chain employs TRBV25-1 and TRBJ2-3, with 7 bases that match TRBD2. The junction had 4 bases not matched to a gene; V was cut back by 2 bases and J by 2 bases. CDR1 MGHDK and CDR2 SYGVNS come from the germline V gene. This CDR3 spans 15 amino acids. Here the CDR3 reads CASSETGGSTDTQYF. In DNA, the CDR3 is TGTGCCAGCAGTGAAACGGGAGGCTCCACAGATACGCAGTATTTT.

V and J are TRBV5-4 and TRBJ2-7; maybe TRBD1 (5 bases). Trimming shortened V by 1 base and J by 3 bases, and 11 bases separated the two germline ends. The CDR3 is made up of 14 amino acids. Looked up from germline, CDR1 is SGHNT and CDR2 is YYREEE (reference sequence). The CDR3 DNA reads TGTGCCAGCAGCTTGTCAGGGCTAGTCTACGAGCAGTACTTC. Residues: CASSLSGLVYEQYF.

The chain combines TRBV13 with TRBJ2-1, with D unclear. This CDR3 has 13 amino acids. Germline CDR1 reads PRHDT; CDR2 reads FYEKMQ (reference sequence). Trimming removed 1 base at V and 9 bases at J, with 10 bases between. The CDR3 loop reads CASSLERSSEQFF. In DNA, the CDR3 is TGTGCCAGCAGCTTAGAACGGAGCAGTGAGCAGTTCTTC.

This chain uses TRBV11-2 with TRBJ2-4; D tentatively reads TRBD1 or TRBD2 (6 bases each). V was shortened by 2 bases and J by 6 bases, with 17 bases between the two germline ends. The CDR3 covers 16 residues. In germline, CDR1 is SGHAT, CDR2 FQNNGV. CDR3 in amino acids: CASSLPPGLRGNIQYF. The CDR3 nucleotides read TGTGCCAGCAGCTTACCCCCGGGACTCAGGGGAAACATTCAGTACTTC.

Regarding this clone: A much larger clonotype is one base distant, so this may be a read error. The chain has TRBV2 and TRBJ2-2; D gene unclear. Trimming took 3 bases from V and 3 from J, leaving 2 bases between them. Germline V gene data show CDR1 as SNHLY and CDR2 as FYNNEI. The CDR3 totals 12 residues. CDR3 region: CASSDDTGELFF. The CDR3 DNA reads as TGTGCCAGCAGTGATGACACCGGGGAGCTGTTTTTT.

V is TRBV4-1 and J is TRBJ2-7; TRBD2 aligns across 7 bases. Germline CDR1 and CDR2: MGHRA and YSYEKL. Trimming cost V 4 bases and J 2 bases; bases outside gene matches: 11. The CDR3 consists of 16 residues. The CDR3 loop reads CASSPLLWREPYEQYF. CDR3 in DNA: TGCGCCAGCAGCCCACTCCTCTGGCGGGAGCCCTACGAGCAGTACTTC.